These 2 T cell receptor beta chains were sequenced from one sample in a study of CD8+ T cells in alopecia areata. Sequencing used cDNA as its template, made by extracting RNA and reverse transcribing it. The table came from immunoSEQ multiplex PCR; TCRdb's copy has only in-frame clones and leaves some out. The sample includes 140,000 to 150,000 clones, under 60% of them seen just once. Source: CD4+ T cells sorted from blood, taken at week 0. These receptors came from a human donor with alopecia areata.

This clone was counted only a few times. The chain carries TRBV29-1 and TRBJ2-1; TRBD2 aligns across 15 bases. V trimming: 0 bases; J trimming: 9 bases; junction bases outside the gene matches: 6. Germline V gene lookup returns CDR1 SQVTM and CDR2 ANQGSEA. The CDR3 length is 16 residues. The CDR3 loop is CSVEDRGTSGGREQFF. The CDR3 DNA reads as TGCAGCGTTGAAGATCGAGGGACTAGCGGGGGGCGTGAGCAGTTCTTC.

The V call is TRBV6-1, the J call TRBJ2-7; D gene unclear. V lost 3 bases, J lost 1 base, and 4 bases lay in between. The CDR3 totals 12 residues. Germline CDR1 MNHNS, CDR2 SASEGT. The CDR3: CASSEGSYEQYF. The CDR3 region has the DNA TGTGCCAGCAGTGAGGGGTCCTACGAGCAGTACTTC.